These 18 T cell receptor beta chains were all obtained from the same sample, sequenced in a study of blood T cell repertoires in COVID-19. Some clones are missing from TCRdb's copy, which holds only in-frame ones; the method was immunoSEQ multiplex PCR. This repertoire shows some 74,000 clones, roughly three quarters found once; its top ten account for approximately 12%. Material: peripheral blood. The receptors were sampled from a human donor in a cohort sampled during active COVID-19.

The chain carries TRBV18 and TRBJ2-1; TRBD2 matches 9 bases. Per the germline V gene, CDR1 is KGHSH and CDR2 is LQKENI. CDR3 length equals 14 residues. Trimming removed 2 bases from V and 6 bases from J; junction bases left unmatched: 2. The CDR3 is CASSPGGRVNEQFF. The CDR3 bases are TGTGCCAGCTCACCAGGCGGGAGGGTCAATGAGCAGTTCTTC. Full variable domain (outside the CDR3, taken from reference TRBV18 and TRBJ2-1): NAGVMQNPRHLVRRRGQEARLRCSPMKGHSHVYWYRQLPEEGLKFMVYLQKENIIDESGMPKERFSAEFPKEGPSILRIQQVVRGDSAAYFCASSPGGRVNEQFFGPGTRLTVL.

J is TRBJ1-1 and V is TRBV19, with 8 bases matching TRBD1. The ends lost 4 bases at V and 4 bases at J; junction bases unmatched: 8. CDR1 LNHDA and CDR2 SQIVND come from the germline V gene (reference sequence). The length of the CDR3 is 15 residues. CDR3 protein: CASSKRTGFSTEAFF. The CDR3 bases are TGTGCCAGTAGTAAACGGACAGGGTTTAGCACTGAAGCTTTCTTT.

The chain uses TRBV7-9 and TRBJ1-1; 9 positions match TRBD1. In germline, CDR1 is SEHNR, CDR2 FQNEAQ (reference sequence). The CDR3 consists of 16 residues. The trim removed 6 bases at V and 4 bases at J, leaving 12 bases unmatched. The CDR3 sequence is CASSTRTGQGPTEAFF. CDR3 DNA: TGTGCCAGCAGTACACGGACGGGACAGGGCCCCACTGAAGCTTTCTTT.

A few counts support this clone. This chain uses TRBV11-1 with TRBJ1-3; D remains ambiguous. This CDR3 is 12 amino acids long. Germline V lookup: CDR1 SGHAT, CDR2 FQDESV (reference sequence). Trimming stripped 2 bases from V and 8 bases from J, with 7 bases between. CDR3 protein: CASSLSADTIYF. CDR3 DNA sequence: TGTGCCAGCAGCTTATCGGCGGACACCATATATTTT.

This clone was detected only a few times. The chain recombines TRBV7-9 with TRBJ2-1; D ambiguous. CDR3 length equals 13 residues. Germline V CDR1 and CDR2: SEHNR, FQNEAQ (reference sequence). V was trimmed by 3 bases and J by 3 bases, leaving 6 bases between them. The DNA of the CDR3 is TGTGCCAGCAGCTTGGGCAGCTACAATGAGCAGTTCTTC. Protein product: CASSLGSYNEQFF.

The chain's CDR3 is CASSLSSGESYNEQFF. Written as DNA, the CDR3 is TGTGCCAGCAGCTTATCTAGCGGGGAATCCTACAATGAGCAGTTCTTC. This rearrangement joins TRBV7-8 to TRBJ2-1; 9 bases agree with TRBD2. V dropped 2 bases and J dropped 1; count of bases not matched to a gene: 3. The germline V gene has CDR1 SGHVS and CDR2 FQNEAQ. The CDR3 consists of 16 residues.

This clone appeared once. The chain's CDR3 is CASSQGRDRAHEQYF. The CDR3 coding sequence is TGCGCCAGCAGCCAAGGGCGGGACAGGGCCCACGAGCAGTACTTC. The chain joins TRBV4-3 to TRBJ2-7; TRBD1 matches 9 bases. The germline gives CDR1 LGHNA, CDR2 YSLEER. The length of the CDR3 is 15 residues. With V trimmed by 1 base and J by 5 bases, 6 bases remained unmatched.

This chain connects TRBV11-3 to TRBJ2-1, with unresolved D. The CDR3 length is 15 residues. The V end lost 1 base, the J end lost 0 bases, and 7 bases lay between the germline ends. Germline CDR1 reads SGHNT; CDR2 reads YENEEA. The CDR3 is CASSLGGNSYNEQFF. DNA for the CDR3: TGTGCCAGCAGCTTAGGCGGCAACTCCTACAATGAGCAGTTCTTC. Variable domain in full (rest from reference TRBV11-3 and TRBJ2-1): EAGVVQSPRYKIIEKKQPVAFWCNPISGHNTLYWYLQNLGQGPELLIRYENEEAVDDSQLPKDRFSAERLKGVDSTLKIQPAELGDSAVYLCASSLGGNSYNEQFFGPGTRLTVL.

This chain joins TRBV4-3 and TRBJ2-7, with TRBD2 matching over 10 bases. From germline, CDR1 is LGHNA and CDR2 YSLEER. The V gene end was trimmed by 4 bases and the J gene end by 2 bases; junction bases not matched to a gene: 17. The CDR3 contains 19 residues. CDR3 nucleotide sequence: TGCGCCAGCAGCCTCGGACTAGCGGAGACCTTAAACGCTACCTACGAGCAGTACGTC. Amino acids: CASSLGLAETLNATYEQYV.

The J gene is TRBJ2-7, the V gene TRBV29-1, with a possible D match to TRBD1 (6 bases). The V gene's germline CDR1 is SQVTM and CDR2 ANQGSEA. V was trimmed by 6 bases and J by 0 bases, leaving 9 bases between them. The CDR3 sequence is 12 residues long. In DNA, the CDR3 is TGCAGCGTCTCGGACAGCTCCTACGAGCAGTACGTC. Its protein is CSVSDSSYEQYV.

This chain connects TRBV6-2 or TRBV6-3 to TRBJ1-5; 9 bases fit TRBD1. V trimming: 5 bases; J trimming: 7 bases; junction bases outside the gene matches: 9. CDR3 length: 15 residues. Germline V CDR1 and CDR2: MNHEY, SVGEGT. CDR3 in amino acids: CASSRSGQGGQPQHF. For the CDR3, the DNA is TGTGCCAGCAGTCGTTCGGGACAGGGCGGCCAGCCCCAGCATTTT.

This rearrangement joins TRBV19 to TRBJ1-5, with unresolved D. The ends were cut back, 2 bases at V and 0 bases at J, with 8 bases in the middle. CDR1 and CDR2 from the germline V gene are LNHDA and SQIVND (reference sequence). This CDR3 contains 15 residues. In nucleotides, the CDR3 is TGTGCCAGTAGTATACCCGGAGATAGCAATCAGCCCCAGCATTTT. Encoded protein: CASSIPGDSNQPQHF. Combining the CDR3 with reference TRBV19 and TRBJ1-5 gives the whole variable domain DGGITQSPKYLFRKEGQNVTLSCEQNLNHDAMYWYRQDPGQGLRLIYYSQIVNDFQKGDIAEGYSVSREKKESFPLTVTSAQKNPTAFYLCASSIPGDSNQPQHFGDGTRLSIL.

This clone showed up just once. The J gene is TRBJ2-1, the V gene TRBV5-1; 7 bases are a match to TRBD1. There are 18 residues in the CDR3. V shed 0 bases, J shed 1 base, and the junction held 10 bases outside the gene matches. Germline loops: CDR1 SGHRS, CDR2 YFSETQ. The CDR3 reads CASSLGGQFIRSYNEQFF. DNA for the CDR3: TGCGCCAGCAGCTTGGGGGGACAGTTTATTCGGTCCTACAATGAGCAGTTCTTC.

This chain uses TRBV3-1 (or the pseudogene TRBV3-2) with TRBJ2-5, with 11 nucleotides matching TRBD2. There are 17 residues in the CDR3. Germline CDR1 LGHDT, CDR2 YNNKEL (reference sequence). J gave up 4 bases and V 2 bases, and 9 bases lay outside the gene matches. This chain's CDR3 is CASSQSPSGRWGETQYF. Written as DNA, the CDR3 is TGTGCCAGCAGCCAAAGTCCTAGCGGGAGGTGGGGAGAGACCCAGTACTTC.

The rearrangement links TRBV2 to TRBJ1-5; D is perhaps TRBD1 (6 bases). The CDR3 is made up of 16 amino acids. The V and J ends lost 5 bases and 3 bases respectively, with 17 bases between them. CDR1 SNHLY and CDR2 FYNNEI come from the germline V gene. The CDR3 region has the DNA TGTGCCAGCAGTCTCGTCCCGGGACAAGTCAATCAGCCCCAGCATTTT. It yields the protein CASSLVPGQVNQPQHF.

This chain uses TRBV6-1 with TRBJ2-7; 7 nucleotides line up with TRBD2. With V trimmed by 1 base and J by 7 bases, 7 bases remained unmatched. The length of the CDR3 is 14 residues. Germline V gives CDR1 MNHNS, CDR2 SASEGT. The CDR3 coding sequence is TGTGCCAGCAGTGAAGGCGGCGGGAGTAGGGAGCAGTACGTC. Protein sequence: CASSEGGGSREQYV.

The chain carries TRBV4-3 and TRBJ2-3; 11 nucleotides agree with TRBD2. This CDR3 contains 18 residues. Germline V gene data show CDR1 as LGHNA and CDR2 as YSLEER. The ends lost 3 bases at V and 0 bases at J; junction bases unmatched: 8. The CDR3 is CASSHTTGTSGSTDTQYF. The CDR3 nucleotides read TGCGCCAGCAGCCATACGACAGGGACTAGCGGAAGCACAGATACGCAGTATTTT.

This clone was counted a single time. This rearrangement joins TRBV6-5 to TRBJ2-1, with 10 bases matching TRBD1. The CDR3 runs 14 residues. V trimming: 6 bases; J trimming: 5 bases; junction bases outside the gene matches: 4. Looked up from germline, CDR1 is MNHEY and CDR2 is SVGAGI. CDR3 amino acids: CASRPGQGNNEQFF. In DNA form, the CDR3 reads TGTGCCAGCAGACCGGGACAGGGGAACAATGAGCAGTTCTTC.